The 13 T cell receptor beta chains listed next were all sequenced from one sample in a study of blood T cells in healthy people across ages. Through a sample-barcoded 5' primer and a J-beta primer mix, a second PCR was run for about 6 to 11 cycles. From the 5' RACE reads, TCRdb called clonotypes with MiXCR, one entry per CDR3 protein. Of 790,000 or so distinct CDR3 sequences in the sample, more than 50% are singletons; the top ten hold roughly 24%. Sequencing used blood. These receptors were collected from a man aged 35 to 55 in good health.

This clonotype was recorded once. The rearrangement links TRBV11-3 to TRBJ2-3, with no clear D. Looked up from germline, CDR1 is SGHNT and CDR2 is YENEEA. The ends were cut back, 5 bases at V and 5 bases at J, with 17 bases in the middle. The CDR3 loop spans 15 amino acids. The CDR3 DNA is TGTGCCAGCAGCCAGCGTGCTCGGGTGGGAGATACGCAGTATTTT. As protein: CASSQRARVGDTQYF.

The chain carries TRBV12-3 or TRBV12-4 and TRBJ2-5; TRBD2 matches at 12 bases. V gave up 8 bases and J gave up 5 bases; unmatched junction bases: 9. The CDR3 extends over 15 amino acids. In DNA form, the CDR3 reads TGTGCCAGCGGCTCTAGCGGGGGGGCCGGGGAGACCCAGTACTTC. It is translated as CASGSSGGAGETQYF.

The chain carries TRBV6-5 and TRBJ1-2, with D unresolved. Germline V gives CDR1 MNHEY, CDR2 SVGAGI. This CDR3 is built from 14 residues. Trimming pared 6 bases from V and 8 bases from J, leaving 19 bases between. CDR3 sequence reads: CASSPRNGDWGYTF. The CDR3 DNA reads as TGTGCCAGCAGCCCCAGGAATGGCGATTGGGGCTACACCTTC.

This clonotype was detected only a few times. V gene TRBV12-3 or TRBV12-4 combines with J gene TRBJ2-7; D uncertain. V was clipped by 3 bases and J by 2 bases, with 8 bases between them. This CDR3 has 13 amino acids. CDR3 amino acids: CASSLYSTYEQYF. The CDR3 DNA is TGTGCCAGCAGTTTGTACTCTACCTACGAGCAGTACTTC.

The V gene is TRBV4-3, the J gene TRBJ2-7; 10 bases line up with TRBD2. CDR1 and CDR2 (germline): LGHNA, YSLEER. The CDR3 consists of 15 residues. The junction had 6 bases not matched to a gene; V was cut back by 1 base and J by 6 bases. The CDR3, as DNA: TGCGCCAGCAGCCAAGTTTCTAGCGGGAGCGGCGAGCAGTACTTC. Translated: CASSQVSSGSGEQYF.

The chain links TRBV20-1 to TRBJ2-7; 13 nucleotides align to TRBD2. The V gene's germline CDR1 is DFQATT and CDR2 SNEGSKA (reference sequence). The CDR3 loop spans 15 amino acids. J lost 0 bases, V lost 4 bases, and 3 bases had no gene match. CDR3: CSAIGLAGDSYEQYF. The CDR3 DNA is TGCAGTGCTATCGGACTAGCGGGGGACTCCTACGAGCAGTACTTC.

The table lists this clonotype with a few counts. The rearrangement uses TRBV28 and TRBJ2-5; 8 bases map to TRBD1. Germline V lookup: CDR1 MDHEN, CDR2 SYDVKM. This CDR3 spans 14 amino acids. The junction had 6 bases not matched to a gene; V was cut back by 5 bases and J by 4 bases. The CDR3 reads CASSDDRGGETQYF. The CDR3 DNA follows: TGTGCCAGCAGTGACGACAGGGGAGGAGAGACCCAGTACTTC.

The table lists this clonotype with many counts. The DNA of the CDR3 is TGCAGCGCCGGCCAGAGCGTTAATGAGCAGTTCTTC. Amino acid sequence: CSAGQSVNEQFF. This chain links TRBV29-1 with TRBJ2-1; no definite D call. Germline V gene lookup returns CDR1 SQVTM and CDR2 ANQGSEA. Trimming pared 7 bases from V and 7 bases from J, leaving 14 bases between. The CDR3 contains 12 residues.

The chain combines TRBV6-2 or TRBV6-3 with TRBJ2-5, with 8 bases identical to TRBD2. The CDR3 is 14 amino acids. The germline V gene encodes CDR1 MNHEY and CDR2 SVGEGT. Unmatched junction bases numbered 8, after V lost 6 bases and J lost 5 bases. CDR3 coding DNA: TGTGCCAGCAGAAGAGCGGGGGTGGGGGAGACCCAGTACTTC. Its translation: CASRRAGVGETQYF.

This chain links TRBV9 with TRBJ2-5, with D possibly TRBD1 on 6 matching bases. The ends were cut back, 4 bases at V and 11 bases at J, with 27 bases in the middle. Germline CDR1 and CDR2: SGDLS and YYNGEE. The CDR3 length is 16 residues. The CDR3 nucleotides are TGTGCCAGCAGCCCTGGTTTAGCCAGGGGTGTTGATGAGCAGTACTTC. Its protein is CASSPGLARGVDEQYF.

The CDR3 sequence is CASSKDRYPYEQYF. CDR3 nucleotide sequence: TGTGCCAGCAGTAAAGACAGGTACCCCTACGAGCAGTACTTC. V gene TRBV21-1 combines with J gene TRBJ2-4; the listed D gene, TRBD1, was not tested against the DNA. The end of the DNA is better explained by TRBJ2-7, so the J call may be wrong. TRBV21-1 is termed a pseudogene. There are 14 residues in the CDR3.

This clonotype was recorded a few times. The J gene is TRBJ2-3, the V gene TRBV6-5, with 8 bases that match TRBD2. The CDR3 length is 14 residues. Germline lookup yields CDR1 MNHEY and CDR2 SVGAGI. V gave up 7 bases and J gave up 4 bases; unmatched junction bases: 7. The CDR3 DNA is TGTGCCAGCACCGGACTAGCCCCGGCAGATACGCAGTATTTT. It encodes CASTGLAPADTQYF.

This clonotype was seen more than once but under ten times. This chain joins TRBV4-1 and TRBJ2-7; TRBD1 aligns across 9 bases. Trimming removed 8 bases from V and 5 bases from J; junction bases left unmatched: 10. Per germline, CDR1 MGHRA and CDR2 YSYEKL. The CDR3 runs 14 residues. CDR3 protein: CASVGTGGRNEQYF. The CDR3 coding sequence is TGCGCCAGCGTCGGTACAGGGGGCAGGAACGAGCAGTACTTC.